The next 22 T cell receptor beta chains were all read from a single sample in a study of beta chain features in type 1 diabetes. These receptors lack a known antigen. The isolated RNA, all of it, was reverse transcribed, so expressed TCRB transcripts were what got sequenced. Using immunoSEQ multiplex PCR, the repertoire was profiled, and TCRdb retains in-frame clones only, with some absent. The sample has 500,000 to 850,000 clones, more than 13% seen once. Study findings and constraints: Within each of all four CD4+ subsets, Type 1 diabetes patients had TCRB CDR3s that were moderately but significantly shorter.

The sample was naive CD4+ T cells from blood. Every receptor here comes from a man aged 18 to 30 with type 1 diabetes.

The table lists this clone with a few counts. V and J are TRBV28 and TRBJ1-2, with a possible D match to TRBD1 (6 bases). The CDR3 runs to 11 residues. With 8 bases removed from V and 8 bases from J, the gap between germline ends came to 12 bases. Germline CDR1 reads MDHEN; CDR2 reads SYDVKM. In DNA, the CDR3 is TGTGCCAGCTCGGGGGCGCGAGGCTACACCTTC. Translating gives CASSGARGYTF.

The CDR3 DNA sequence: TGTGCCAGCAGCCCGAACTCCTACGAGCAGTACTTC. This translates into CASSPNSYEQYF. The chain uses TRBV9 and TRBJ2-7; D unresolved. Germline V lookup: CDR1 SGDLS, CDR2 YYNGEE. The germline V and J ends were trimmed by 4 bases and 0 bases, with 5 bases remaining between them. This CDR3 has 12 residues. The full variable domain, completed using reference TRBV9 and TRBJ2-7, is DSGVTQTPKHLITATGQRVTLRCSPRSGDLSVYWYQQSLDQGLQFLIQYYNGEERAKGNILERFSAQQFPDLHSELNLSSLELGDSALYFCASSPNSYEQYFGPGTRLTVT.

The chain has TRBV7-3 and TRBJ1-6; D is unclear. In germline, CDR1 is SGHTA, CDR2 FQGTGA. CDR3 length: 13 amino acids. Trimming cost V 4 bases and J 8 bases, with 9 bases left between them. CDR3 nucleotide sequence: TGTGCCAGCAGCTCGGACCTGTATTCACCCCTCCACTTT. Its translation is CASSSDLYSPLHF.

This chain links TRBV9 with TRBJ2-7; maybe TRBD2 (6 bases). V gave up 3 bases and J gave up 2 bases, with 15 bases separating them. The CDR3 loop spans 15 amino acids. CDR1 and CDR2 from the germline V gene are SGDLS and YYNGEE. In nucleotides, the CDR3 is TGTGCCAGCAGCGAAGAGGGTAGCGGAACCTACGAGCAGTACTTC. This sequence encodes CASSEEGSGTYEQYF.

The V call is TRBV6-4, the J call TRBJ2-5; weak D call: TRBD2 (6 bases). CDR3 length: 15 residues. Germline V gene sequence: CDR1 MRHNA, CDR2 SNTAGT. Between the trimmed V and J ends, which lost 2 bases and 1 base, there was a span of 11 bases. Here the CDR3 DNA reads TGTGCCAGCAGTGACGAAGCGGGTCGCCAAGAGACCCAGTACTTC. Protein sequence: CASSDEAGRQETQYF.

The table lists this clone with a few counts. The chain couples TRBV23-1 to TRBJ1-1; D is ambiguous. TRBV23-1 is placed among ORFs of uncertain function. CDR3 size: 13 residues. Trimming stripped 4 bases from V and 4 bases from J, with 10 bases between. CDR3 nucleotide sequence: TGCGCCAGCAGTCGAGAAGTGGGCACTGAAGCTTTCTTT. Amino acids: CASSREVGTEAFF.

As for this clone: Additional DNA sequences in this sample encode the identical CDR3. The V gene is TRBV30, the J gene TRBJ2-3; D ambiguous. This CDR3 region has 12 residues. Germline CDR1 GTSNPN, CDR2 SVGIG (reference sequence). The V end was cut by 0 bases, the J end by 6 bases, with 7 bases between. In nucleotides, the CDR3 is TGTGCCTGGAGTGTACATCGGGATACGCAGTATTTT. Amino acids: CAWSVHRDTQYF.

The chain uses TRBV21-1 and TRBJ2-5; TRBD2 is the table's D call and was not checked against the DNA. TRBV21-1 is reported as a pseudogene. The CDR3 has 14 residues. The CDR3 nucleotides are TGTGCCAGCACCTTACTGATACTAGCGGAGACCCAGTACTTC. It yields the protein CASTLLILAETQYF.

The chain recombines TRBV30 with TRBJ1-1, with a possible D match to TRBD1 (5 bases). The CDR3 runs to 13 residues. Germline lookup yields CDR1 GTSNPN and CDR2 SVGIG (reference sequence). V was shortened by 4 bases and J by 2 bases, with 11 bases between the two germline ends. CDR3 sequence (DNA): TGTGCCTGGAAGGGGCAGCCAAACACTGAAGCTTTCTTT. Its protein product is CAWKGQPNTEAFF. The full variable domain, in which reference TRBV30 and TRBJ1-1 provide the parts outside the CDR3, is SQTIHQWPATLVQPVGSPLSLECTVEGTSNPNLYWYRQAAGRGLQLLFYSVGIGQISSEVPQNLSASRPQDRQFILSSKKLLLSDSGFYLCAWKGQPNTEAFFGQGTRLTVV.

Only a few counts were recorded for this clone. The chain carries TRBV29-1 and TRBJ2-5; TRBD1 or TRBD2 may be the D gene (7 bases each). The CDR3 covers 14 residues. The V gene's germline CDR1 is SQVTM and CDR2 ANQGSEA. V was trimmed by 4 bases and J by 5 bases, leaving 17 bases between them. The CDR3 loop reads CSVVYGQGGETQYF. The CDR3 DNA sequence: TGCAGCGTTGTTTATGGGCAGGGGGGGGAGACCCAGTACTTC.

The chain combines TRBV6-1 with TRBJ2-7; 13 bases agree with TRBD2. V lost 5 bases to trimming and J lost 6 bases; unmatched junction nucleotides: 4. The CDR3 runs 14 residues. The germline CDR1 and CDR2 sequences are MNHNS and SASEGT. Written as DNA, the CDR3 is TGTGCCAGCAGTCAGACTAGCGGGAGGCCCGAGCAGTACTTC. As protein: CASSQTSGRPEQYF.

The chain links TRBV27 to TRBJ1-5; D remains ambiguous. Germline lookup yields CDR1 MNHEY and CDR2 SMNVEV (reference sequence). Trimming pared 8 bases from V and 5 bases from J, leaving 7 bases between. This CDR3 is built from 11 residues. The chain's CDR3 is CASLLYQPQHF. The CDR3 DNA reads TGTGCCAGCCTTCTGTATCAGCCCCAGCATTTT.

This clone was picked up a small number of times. The gene calls are TRBV6-5 and TRBJ2-7; TRBD1 agrees at 8 bases. Germline assignment: CDR1 MNHEY and CDR2 SVGAGI. V trimming: 0 bases; J trimming: 4 bases; junction bases outside the gene matches: 8. The CDR3 covers 16 residues. The CDR3 is CASSYSKQGAGYEQYF. The CDR3 coding sequence is TGTGCCAGCAGTTACTCGAAGCAGGGGGCCGGGTACGAGCAGTACTTC.

This clone was counted between two and nine times. The J gene is TRBJ2-7, the V gene TRBV23-1; 9 bases match TRBD1. TRBV23-1 is annotated as an ORF whose role is uncertain. The CDR3 totals 17 residues. V shed 0 bases, J shed 1 base, and the junction held 7 bases outside the gene matches. This chain's CDR3 is CASSQSFDRGCSYEQYF. In DNA, the CDR3 is TGCGCCAGCAGTCAATCTTTCGACAGGGGGTGTTCCTACGAGCAGTACTTC.

There are a few counts of this clone. The chain has TRBV30 and TRBJ1-4; no clear D. Germline loops: CDR1 GTSNPN, CDR2 SVGIG (reference sequence). The V end lost 4 bases, the J end lost 8 bases, and 14 bases lay between the germline ends. The CDR3 covers 13 residues. The CDR3 region has the DNA TGTGCCTGGAATCGGGATTGGAGAGAAAAACTGTTTTTT. The encoded protein is CAWNRDWREKLFF.

The rearrangement links TRBV7-2 to TRBJ1-6; 7 bases match TRBD1. After removal of 1 base from V and 9 bases from J, the junction contained 9 bases not matched to a gene. Germline CDR1 reads SGHTA; CDR2 reads FQGNSA. CDR3 size: 16 residues. The CDR3 sequence: CASSLVAGQLISPLHF. In DNA, the CDR3 is TGTGCCAGCAGCTTAGTCGCGGGACAGTTAATTTCACCCCTCCACTTT.

The V gene is TRBV5-6, the J gene TRBJ2-4; a weak D match, TRBD1 (6 bases). The CDR3 is 14 amino acids. Germline values: CDR1 SGHDT, CDR2 YYEEEE. V lost 4 bases and J 4 bases, leaving 12 bases between the germline ends. CDR3 protein: CASSPDRRKNIQYF. CDR3 sequence (DNA): TGTGCCAGCAGCCCGGACAGAAGAAAAAACATTCAGTACTTC.

This clone was seen a handful of times. V gene TRBV29-1 combines with J gene TRBJ2-5; a weak D match, TRBD2 (6 bases). Trimming took 3 bases from V and 4 from J, leaving 12 bases between them. CDR3 size: 13 residues. Per the germline V gene, CDR1 is SQVTM and CDR2 is ANQGSEA. The CDR3 nucleotides are TGCAGCGTTGAGGAGGGCGAGGGAGAGACCCAGTACTTC. This gives the protein CSVEEGEGETQYF.

The chain links TRBV7-9 to TRBJ2-5; the D gene is possibly TRBD1 (7 bases). V lost 5 bases, J lost 2 bases, and 15 bases lay in between. The CDR3 consists of 15 residues. Germline CDR1 and CDR2: SEHNR and FQNEAQ (reference sequence). The DNA for the CDR3 is TGTGCCAGCAGCCGTGGCAGGGGGGCTCAAGAGACCCAGTACTTC. Protein product: CASSRGRGAQETQYF.

The chain is built from TRBV5-1 and TRBJ2-3; tentative D call: TRBD1 (5 bases). V lost 2 bases, J lost 3 bases, and 7 bases lay in between. Germline CDR1 is SGHRS and CDR2 is YFSETQ. The CDR3 totals 13 residues. Written as DNA, the CDR3 is TGCGCCAGCAGCTTTCAGGGAACAGATACGCAGTATTTT. Translated: CASSFQGTDTQYF.

The chain couples TRBV9 to TRBJ2-5; 14 nucleotides agree with TRBD2. Germline CDR1 reads SGDLS; CDR2 reads YYNGEE. V was pared by 3 bases and J by 7 bases, with 5 bases of the junction left unmatched. The CDR3 length is 15 residues. CDR3 nucleotides: TGTGCCAGCAGCGCGGGACTAGCGGGGGCTGGGACCCAGTACTTC. It specifies CASSAGLAGAGTQYF.

The chain links TRBV5-4 to TRBJ1-4; TRBD1 might be the D (5 bases). Germline V gene sequence: CDR1 SGHNT, CDR2 YYREEE (reference sequence). Deletions cut 5 bases from V and 1 base from J, with 9 bases between. The CDR3 runs to 14 residues. The CDR3 spells CASRPQGTNEKLFF. The CDR3 nucleotides read TGTGCCAGCAGGCCCCAGGGAACTAATGAAAAACTGTTTTTT.